This record covers a single TCR beta chain. Its specificity is not known. 13 Jbeta primers and 60 Vbeta primers were used for the PCR. Assay: immunoSEQ multiplex PCR; the TCRdb copy retains only in-frame clones and omits some. The sample records roughly 170,000 clones, approximately 84% being singletons. This sample is part of a study of cytomegalovirus exposure and HLA in healthy donors. Study results and limitations: In a later analysis, common viral pathogens appeared linked to several of the most significant clusters. The authors later found TCR association rates varying by HLA locus, with DRB1 most and HLA-C fewest.

The sequence derives from a man aged 18 to 29 in good health and CMV-seronegative. Material for sequencing was PBMCs.

CDR3 sequence (DNA): TGTGCCACCGGAGAGTACGAGCAGTACTTC. Translation: CATGEYEQYF. This rearrangement joins TRBV28 to TRBJ2-7, with unresolved D. This CDR3 is 10 amino acids long. Trimming stripped 10 bases from V and 4 bases from J, with 8 bases between. Germline V gene data show CDR1 as MDHEN and CDR2 as SYDVKM.